The rows below give T cell receptor beta chains drawn from one sample of a study of blood T cell repertoires in COVID-19. Sequencing used immunoSEQ multiplex PCR; TCRdb keeps in-frame clones, though not all of them. The sample has under 250,000 clones, 83% seen once; the top ten hold around 2.5%. Sequences were obtained from peripheral blood. Every receptor here comes from a woman aged 40 to 49 with active or convalescent COVID-19. Each CDR3 is given with its conserved first and last residue. A D gene is named only where the DNA matches it firmly. Clone size, where shown, is once, few, many, or a class for clones that have expanded.

cdr3_nt	cdr3_aa	v_call	j_call	d_call	clone_size
TGTGCCAGCAGCCTCCGAACAGGGAACACCGGGGAGCTGTTTTTT	CASSLRTGNTGELFF	TRBV9	TRBJ2-2	.	.
TGTGCCAGCAGCCATTCCGGGACTAGCGGGAGCACAGATACGCAGTATTTT	CASSHSGTSGSTDTQYF	TRBV4-2	TRBJ2-3	TRBD2	.
TGTGCCAGCAGTTCTCGCTACCTTAGCGGGGGGGCGTACGAGCAGTACTTC	CASSSRYLSGGAYEQYF	TRBV27	TRBJ2-7	TRBD2	.
TGTGCCTGGAGTTCTACAGGGGTAACTAATGAAAAACTGTTTTTT	CAWSSTGVTNEKLFF	TRBV30	TRBJ1-4	TRBD1	.
TGTGCCAGCAGCCGGGGGGACTTACCCACTGAAGCTTTCTTT	CASSRGDLPTEAFF	TRBV9	TRBJ1-1	.	.
TGTGCCAGCAGTGTAGGCGGAGGCTGGGGCAATGAGCAGTTCTTC	CASSVGGGWGNEQFF	TRBV2	TRBJ2-1	.	.
TGTGCCAGCGCTTCACTCCGGGGGGCGTGGGAAAAACTGTTTTTT	CASASLRGAWEKLFF	TRBV28	TRBJ1-4	.	.
TGTGCCTGGAGTGGGTTAGCGGGAGCCCGCTCCTACAATGAGCAGTTCTTC	CAWSGLAGARSYNEQFF	TRBV30	TRBJ2-1	TRBD2	.
TGTGCCACCAGTGACAAGACTAGCGGGAGACTGAACACCGGGGAGCTGTTTTTT	CATSDKTSGRLNTGELFF	TRBV24-1	TRBJ2-2	TRBD2	.
TGTGCCAGCAGCTTGGAGGCAGGGCTAACTGAAGCTTTCTTT	CASSLEAGLTEAFF	TRBV5-4	TRBJ1-1	.	.
TGTGCCAGCGGACAGGGAAACACCATATATTTT	CASGQGNTIYF	TRBV6-5	TRBJ1-3	.	.
TGCGCCAGCACCTCAGGCGCAGGGTCTTTTTCAGCCACTGAAGCTTTCTTT	CASTSGAGSFSATEAFF	TRBV4-1	TRBJ1-1	.	few
TGTGCCAGCAGCACGGGACAGGAGGTGGTCAGGGCAGATACGCAGTATTTT	CASSTGQEVVRADTQYF	TRBV5-4	TRBJ2-3	TRBD1	.